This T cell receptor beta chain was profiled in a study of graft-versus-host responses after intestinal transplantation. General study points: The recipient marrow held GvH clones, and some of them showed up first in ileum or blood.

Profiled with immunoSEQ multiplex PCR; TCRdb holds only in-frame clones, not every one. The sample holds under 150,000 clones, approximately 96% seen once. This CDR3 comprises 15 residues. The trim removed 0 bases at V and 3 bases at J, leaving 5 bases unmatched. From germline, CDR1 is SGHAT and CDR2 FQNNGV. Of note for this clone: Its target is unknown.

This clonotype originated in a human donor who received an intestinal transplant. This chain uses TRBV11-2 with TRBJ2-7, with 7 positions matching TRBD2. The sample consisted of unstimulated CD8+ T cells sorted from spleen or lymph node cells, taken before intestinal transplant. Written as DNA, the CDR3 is TGTGCCAGCAGCTTAGAGACTAGCAGGAACTACGAGCAGTACTTC. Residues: CASSLETSRNYEQYF. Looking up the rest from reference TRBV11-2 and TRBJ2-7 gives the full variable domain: EAGVAQSPRYKIIEKRQSVAFWCNPISGHATLYWYQQILGQGPKLLIQFQNNGVVDDSQLPKDRFSAERLKGVDSTLKIQPAKLEDSAVYLCASSLETSRNYEQYFGPGTRLTVT.